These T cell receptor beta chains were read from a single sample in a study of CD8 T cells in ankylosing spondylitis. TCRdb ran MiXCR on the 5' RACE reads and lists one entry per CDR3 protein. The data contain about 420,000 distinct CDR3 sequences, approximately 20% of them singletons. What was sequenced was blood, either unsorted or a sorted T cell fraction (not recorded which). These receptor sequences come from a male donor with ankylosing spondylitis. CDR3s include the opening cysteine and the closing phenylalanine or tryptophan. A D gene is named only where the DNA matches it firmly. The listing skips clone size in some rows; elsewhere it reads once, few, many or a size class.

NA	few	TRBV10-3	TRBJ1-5	CAISEGRGEPQHF	TGTGCCATCAGTGAGGGCCGGGGGGAGCCCCAGCATTTT
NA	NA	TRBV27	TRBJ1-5	CASSPRTAHSNQPQHF	TGTGCCAGCAGTCCGCGGACGGCGCATAGCAATCAGCCCCAGCATTTT
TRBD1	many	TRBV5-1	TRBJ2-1	CASSPRQGSYNEQFF	TGCGCCAGCAGCCCAAGACAGGGGTCCTACAATGAGCAGTTCTTC
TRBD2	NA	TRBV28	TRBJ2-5	CASSLSGRKTQYF	TGTGCCAGCAGTTTGAGCGGGAGGAAGACCCAGTACTTC
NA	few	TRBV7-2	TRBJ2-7	CASSKSSQPAYEQYF	TGTGCCAGCAGCAAATCGTCACAGCCGGCATACGAGCAGTACTTC
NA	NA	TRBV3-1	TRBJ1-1	CASSQEDRRTEAFF	TGTGCCAGCAGCCAGGAAGACAGGCGGACTGAAGCTTTCTTT
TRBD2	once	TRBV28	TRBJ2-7	CASSITSGNSYEQYF	TGTGCCAGCAGCATCACTAGCGGAAACTCCTACGAGCAGTACTTC
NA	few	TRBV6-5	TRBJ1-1	CASSYQGRANTEAFF	TGTGCCAGCAGTTACCAAGGACGAGCGAACACTGAAGCTTTCTTT
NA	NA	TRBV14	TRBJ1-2	CASSQSQHYGYTF	TGTGCCAGCAGCCAAAGTCAGCACTATGGCTACACCTTC
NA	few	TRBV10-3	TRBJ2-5	CAIGVDETQYF	TGTGCCATCGGGGTAGATGAGACCCAGTACTTC
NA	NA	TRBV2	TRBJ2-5	CASIRNEKETQYF	TGTGCCAGCATCAGAAACGAAAAAGAGACCCAGTACTTC
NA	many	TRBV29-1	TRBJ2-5	CSVVAGETQYF	TGCAGCGTTGTAGCAGGAGAGACCCAGTACTTC
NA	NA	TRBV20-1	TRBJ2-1	CSASEGVADPYNEQFF	TGCAGTGCTAGTGAAGGGGTGGCGGACCCTTACAATGAGCAGTTCTTC
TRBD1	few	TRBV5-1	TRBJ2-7	CASSETGQGTYEQYF	TGCGCCAGCAGTGAGACGGGACAGGGAACCTACGAGCAGTACTTC
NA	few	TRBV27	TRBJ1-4	CASSPTGPREKLFF	TGTGCCAGCAGTCCCACAGGGCCACGGGAAAAACTGTTTTTT